The subject of this entry is one T cell receptor beta chain. The source of the sample is a study of PD-1 blockade in classical Hodgkin lymphoma. No patient escaped relapse after autologous stem cell transplantation, and brentuximab vedotin exposure varied. Repertoires were generated with immunoSEQ multiplex PCR, while TCRdb's copy carries only in-frame clones and drops some. This sample has some 23,000 clones; over 65% occur once, and the top ten carry about 8%. The V gene's germline CDR1 is MNHNY and CDR2 SVGAGI (reference sequence). The CDR3 runs to 16 residues. Germline trimming cut 0 bases from V and 0 bases from J; bases unmatched to any gene: 4.

J is TRBJ2-7 and V is TRBV6-6; 8 bases match TRBD2. This receptor was taken from a human donor with classical Hodgkin lymphoma. The sequences come from peripheral blood mononuclear cells (PBMCs), collected before the second cycle of nivolumab. Here the CDR3 reads CASSYSRGASSYEQYF. The CDR3 DNA reads as TGTGCCAGCAGTTACTCGCGGGGGGCCAGCTCCTACGAGCAGTACTTC.